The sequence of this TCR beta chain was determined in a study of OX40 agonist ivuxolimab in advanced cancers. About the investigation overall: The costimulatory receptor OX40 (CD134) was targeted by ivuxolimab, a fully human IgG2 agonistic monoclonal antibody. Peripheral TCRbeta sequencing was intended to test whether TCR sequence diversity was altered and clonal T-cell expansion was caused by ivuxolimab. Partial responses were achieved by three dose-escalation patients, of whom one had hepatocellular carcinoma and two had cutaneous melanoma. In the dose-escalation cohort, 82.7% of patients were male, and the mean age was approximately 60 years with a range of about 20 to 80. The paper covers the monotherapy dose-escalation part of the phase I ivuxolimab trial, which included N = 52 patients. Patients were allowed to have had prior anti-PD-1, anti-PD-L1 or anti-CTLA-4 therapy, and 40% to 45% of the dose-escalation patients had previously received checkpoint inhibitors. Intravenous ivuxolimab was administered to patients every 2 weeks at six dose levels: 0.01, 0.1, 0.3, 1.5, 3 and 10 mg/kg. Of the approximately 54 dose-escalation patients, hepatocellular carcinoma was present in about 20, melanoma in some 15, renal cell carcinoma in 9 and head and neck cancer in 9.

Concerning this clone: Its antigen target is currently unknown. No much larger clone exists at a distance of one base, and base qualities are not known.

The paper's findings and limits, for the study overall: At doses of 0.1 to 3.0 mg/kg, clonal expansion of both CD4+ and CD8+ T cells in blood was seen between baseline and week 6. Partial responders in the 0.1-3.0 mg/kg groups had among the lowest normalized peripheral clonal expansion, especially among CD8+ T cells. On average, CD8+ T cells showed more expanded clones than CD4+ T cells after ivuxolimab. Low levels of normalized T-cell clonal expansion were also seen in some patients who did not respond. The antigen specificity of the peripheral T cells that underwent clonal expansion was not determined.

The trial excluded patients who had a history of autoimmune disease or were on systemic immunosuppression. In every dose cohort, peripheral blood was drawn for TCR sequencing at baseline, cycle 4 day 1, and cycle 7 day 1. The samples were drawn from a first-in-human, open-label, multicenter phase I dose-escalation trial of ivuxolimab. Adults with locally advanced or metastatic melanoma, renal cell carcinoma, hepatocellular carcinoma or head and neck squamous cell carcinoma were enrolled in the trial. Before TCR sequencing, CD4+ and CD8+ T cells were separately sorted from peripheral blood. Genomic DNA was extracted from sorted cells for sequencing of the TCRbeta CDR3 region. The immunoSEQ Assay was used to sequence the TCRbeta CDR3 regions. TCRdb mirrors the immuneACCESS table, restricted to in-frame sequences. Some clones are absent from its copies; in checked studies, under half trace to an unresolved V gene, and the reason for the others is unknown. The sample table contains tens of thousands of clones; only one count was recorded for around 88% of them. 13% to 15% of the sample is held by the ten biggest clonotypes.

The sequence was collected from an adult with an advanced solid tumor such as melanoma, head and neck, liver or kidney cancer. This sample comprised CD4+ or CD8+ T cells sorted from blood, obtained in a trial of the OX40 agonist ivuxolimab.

The CDR3 region has the sequence CASRNSGSETQYF. DNA sequence: TGTGCCAGCAGAAACTCCGGGTCGGAGACCCAGTACTTC. The rearranged chain carries TRBV28 and TRBJ2-5; the D gene is not confidently resolved. There are 13 amino acids in the CDR3, from cysteine to phenylalanine inclusive. The retained sequence is limited to the CDR3, 39 bases, with the frame set at the first base. Sequences MDHEN (CDR1) and SYDVKM (CDR2) are obtained from the germline V gene. V sheds 6 bases and J sheds 5 bases, leaving 13 bases between their ends. This CDR3, with the reference TRBV28 and TRBJ2-5 proteins standing in past its ends, gives the full variable domain DVKVTQSSRYLVKRTGEKVFLECVQDMDHENMFWYRQDPGLGLRLIYFSYDVKMKEKGDIPEGYSVSREKKERFSLILESASTNQTSMYLCASRNSGSETQYFGPGTRLLVL.